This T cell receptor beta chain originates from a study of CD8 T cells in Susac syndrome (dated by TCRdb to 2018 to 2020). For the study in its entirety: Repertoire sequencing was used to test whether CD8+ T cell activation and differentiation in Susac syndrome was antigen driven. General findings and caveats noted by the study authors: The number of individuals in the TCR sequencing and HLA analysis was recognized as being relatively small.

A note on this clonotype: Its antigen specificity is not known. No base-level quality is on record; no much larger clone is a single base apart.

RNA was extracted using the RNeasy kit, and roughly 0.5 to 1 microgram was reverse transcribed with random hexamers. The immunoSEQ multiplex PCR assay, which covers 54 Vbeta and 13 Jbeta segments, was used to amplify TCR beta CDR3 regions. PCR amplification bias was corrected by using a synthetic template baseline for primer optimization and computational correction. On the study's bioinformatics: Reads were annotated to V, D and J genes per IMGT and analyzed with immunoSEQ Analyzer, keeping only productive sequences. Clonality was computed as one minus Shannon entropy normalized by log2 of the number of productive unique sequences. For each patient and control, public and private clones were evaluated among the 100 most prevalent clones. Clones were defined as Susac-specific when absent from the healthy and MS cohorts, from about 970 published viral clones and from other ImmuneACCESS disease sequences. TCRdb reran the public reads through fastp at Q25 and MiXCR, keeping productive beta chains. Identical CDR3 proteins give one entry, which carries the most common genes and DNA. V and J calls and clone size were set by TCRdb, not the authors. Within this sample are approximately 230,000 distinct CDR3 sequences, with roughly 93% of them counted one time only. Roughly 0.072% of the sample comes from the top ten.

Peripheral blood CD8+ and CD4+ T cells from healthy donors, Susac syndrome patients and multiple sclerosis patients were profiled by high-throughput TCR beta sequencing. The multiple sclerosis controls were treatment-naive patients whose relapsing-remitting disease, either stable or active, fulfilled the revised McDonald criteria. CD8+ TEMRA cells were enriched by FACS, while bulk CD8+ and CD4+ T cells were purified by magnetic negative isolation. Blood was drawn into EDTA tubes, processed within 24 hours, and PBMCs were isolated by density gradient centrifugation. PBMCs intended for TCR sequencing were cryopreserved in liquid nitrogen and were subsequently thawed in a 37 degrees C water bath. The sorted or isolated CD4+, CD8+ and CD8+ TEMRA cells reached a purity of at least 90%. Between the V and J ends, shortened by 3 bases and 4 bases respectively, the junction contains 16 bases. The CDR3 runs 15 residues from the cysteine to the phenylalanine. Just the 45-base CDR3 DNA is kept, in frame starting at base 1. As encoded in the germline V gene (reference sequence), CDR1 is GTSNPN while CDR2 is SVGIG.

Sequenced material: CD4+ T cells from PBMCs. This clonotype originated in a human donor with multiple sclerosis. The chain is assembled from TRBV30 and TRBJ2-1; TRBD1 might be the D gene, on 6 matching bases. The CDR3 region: CAWSDYRDNYNEQFF. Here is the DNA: TGTGCCTGGAGCGACTACAGGGATAATTACAATGAGCAGTTCTTC.